This entry concerns a single T cell receptor beta chain. The antigen is not known. The V gene end was trimmed by 2 bases and the J gene end by 7 bases; junction bases not matched to a gene: 9. The CDR3 is 15 amino acids. The data originate from a study of Graves' ophthalmopathy and Graves' hyperthyroidism. Study findings and constraints: As the model predicted ophthalmopathy progression, it achieved a sensitivity of 65% to 71% and a specificity of 72.22%.

Ophthalmopathy absent within 18 months of follow-up marked hyperthyroidism as stable. Additional autoimmune diseases, uncontrolled infections, pregnancy or lactation disqualified patients. Amplified material comprised TCR beta CDR3 regions derived from RNA transcripts. HTBI primers were used in a first-round RT-PCR, which preceded a second-round multiplex PCR. Each CDR3 protein is one row after TCRdb ran MiXCR on the multiplex PCR reads. This table holds hundreds of thousands of distinct CDR3 sequences, approximately 22% found once. The clonotype was recovered from a woman between 18 and 29 years old with stable Graves' hyperthyroidism. Some clones in this sample may be carry-over from other donors' samples. Input material: peripheral blood. The rearrangement uses TRBV12-3 or TRBV12-4 and TRBJ2-7, with 9 bases that match TRBD2. CDR3 bases: TGTGCCAGCAGTTTATTGGCTAGCGGGACGGGTGAGCAGTACTTC. Its protein product is CASSLLASGTGEQYF.